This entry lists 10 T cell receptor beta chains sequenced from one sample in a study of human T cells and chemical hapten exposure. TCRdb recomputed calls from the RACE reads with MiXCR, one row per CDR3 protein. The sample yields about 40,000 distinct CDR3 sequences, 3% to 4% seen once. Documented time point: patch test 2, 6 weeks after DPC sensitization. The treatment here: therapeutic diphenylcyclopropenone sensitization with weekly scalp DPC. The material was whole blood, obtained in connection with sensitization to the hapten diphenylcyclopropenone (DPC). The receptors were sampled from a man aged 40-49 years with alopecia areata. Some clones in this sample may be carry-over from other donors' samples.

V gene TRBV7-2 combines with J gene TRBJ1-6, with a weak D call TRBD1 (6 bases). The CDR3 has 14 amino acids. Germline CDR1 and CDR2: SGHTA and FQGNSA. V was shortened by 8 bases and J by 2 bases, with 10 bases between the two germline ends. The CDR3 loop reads CASQGDTYNSPLHF. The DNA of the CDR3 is TGTGCCAGCCAAGGGGACACCTATAATTCACCCCTCCACTTT.

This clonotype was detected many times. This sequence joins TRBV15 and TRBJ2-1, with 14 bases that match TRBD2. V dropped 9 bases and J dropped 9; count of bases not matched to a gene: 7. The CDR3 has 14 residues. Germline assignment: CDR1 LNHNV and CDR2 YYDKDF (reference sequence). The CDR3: CATVGTSGRSEQFF. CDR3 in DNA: TGTGCCACGGTAGGGACTAGCGGGAGATCTGAGCAGTTCTTC.

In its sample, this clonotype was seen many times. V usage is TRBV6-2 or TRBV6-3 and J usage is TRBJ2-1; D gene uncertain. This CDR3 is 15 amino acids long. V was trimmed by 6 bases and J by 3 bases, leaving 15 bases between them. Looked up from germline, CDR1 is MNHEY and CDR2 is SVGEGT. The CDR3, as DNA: TGTGCCAGCAGCCCCACCCGGGCTCACTACAATGAGCAGTTCTTC. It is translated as CASSPTRAHYNEQFF.

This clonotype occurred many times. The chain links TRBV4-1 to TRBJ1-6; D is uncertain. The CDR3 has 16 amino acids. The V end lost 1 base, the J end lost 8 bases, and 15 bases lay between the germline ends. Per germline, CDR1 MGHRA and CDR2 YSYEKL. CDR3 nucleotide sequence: TGCGCCAGCAGCCAAGTCCCGGAGGACTCTTATTCACCCCTCCACTTT. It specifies CASSQVPEDSYSPLHF.

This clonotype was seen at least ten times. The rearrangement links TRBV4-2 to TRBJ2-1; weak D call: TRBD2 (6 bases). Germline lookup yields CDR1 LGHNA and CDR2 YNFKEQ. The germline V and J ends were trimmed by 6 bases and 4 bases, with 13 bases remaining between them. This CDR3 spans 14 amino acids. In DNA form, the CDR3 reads TGTGCCAGCAGGGCGGAGGAGGGGTACAATGAGCAGTTCTTC. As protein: CASRAEEGYNEQFF.

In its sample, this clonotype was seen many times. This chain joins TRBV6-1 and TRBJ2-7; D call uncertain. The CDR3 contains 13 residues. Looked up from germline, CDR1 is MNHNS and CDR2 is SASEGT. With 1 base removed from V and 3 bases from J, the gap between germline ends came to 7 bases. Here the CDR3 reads CASSEEPFYEQYF. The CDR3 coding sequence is TGTGCCAGCAGTGAAGAACCTTTCTACGAGCAGTACTTC.

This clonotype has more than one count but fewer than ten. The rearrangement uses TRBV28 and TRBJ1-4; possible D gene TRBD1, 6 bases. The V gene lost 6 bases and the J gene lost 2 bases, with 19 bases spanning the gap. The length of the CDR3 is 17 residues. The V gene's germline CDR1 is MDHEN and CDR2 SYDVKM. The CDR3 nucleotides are TGTGCCAGCAGCGACCAGGGGCAATGGGCGACTAATGAAAAACTGTTTTTT. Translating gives CASSDQGQWATNEKLFF.

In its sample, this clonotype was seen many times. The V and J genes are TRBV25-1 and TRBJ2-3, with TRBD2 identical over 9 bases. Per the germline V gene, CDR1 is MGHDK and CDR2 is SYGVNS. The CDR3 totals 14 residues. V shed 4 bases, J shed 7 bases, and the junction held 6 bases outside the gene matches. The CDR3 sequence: CASSGGRAGYTQYF. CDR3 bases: TGTGCCAGCAGTGGCGGGAGGGCCGGATATACGCAGTATTTT. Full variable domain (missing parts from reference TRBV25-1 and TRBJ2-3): EADIYQTPRYLVIGTGKKITLECSQTMGHDKMYWYQQDPGMELHLIHYSYGVNSTEKGDLSSESTVSRIRTEHFPLTLESARPSHTSQYLCASSGGRAGYTQYFGPGTRLTVL.

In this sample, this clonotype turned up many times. CDR3 protein: CASSVVVSSYNEQFF. As DNA, the CDR3 is TGTGCCAGCAGCGTAGTGGTAAGCTCCTACAATGAGCAGTTCTTC. The chain combines TRBV9 with TRBJ2-1; no definite D call. Germline CDR1 and CDR2: SGDLS and YYNGEE. V gave up 0 bases and J gave up 0 bases, with 7 bases separating them. CDR3 length equals 15 residues.

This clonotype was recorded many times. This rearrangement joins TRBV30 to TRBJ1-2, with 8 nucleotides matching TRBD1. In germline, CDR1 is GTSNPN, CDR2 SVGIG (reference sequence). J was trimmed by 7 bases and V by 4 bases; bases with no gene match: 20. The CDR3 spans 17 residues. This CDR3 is CAWNRRTGRKDHIGYTF. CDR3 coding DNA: TGTGCCTGGAACCGCCGGACAGGGCGAAAGGATCATATTGGCTACACCTTC.